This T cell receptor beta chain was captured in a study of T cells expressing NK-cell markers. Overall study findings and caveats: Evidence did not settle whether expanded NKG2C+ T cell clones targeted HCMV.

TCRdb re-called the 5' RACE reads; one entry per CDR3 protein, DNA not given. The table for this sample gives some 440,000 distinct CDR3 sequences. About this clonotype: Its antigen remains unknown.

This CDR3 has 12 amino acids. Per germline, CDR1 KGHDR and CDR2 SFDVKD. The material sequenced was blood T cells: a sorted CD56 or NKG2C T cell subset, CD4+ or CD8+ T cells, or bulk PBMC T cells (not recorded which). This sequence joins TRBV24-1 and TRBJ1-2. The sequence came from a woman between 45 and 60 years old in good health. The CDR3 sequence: CATSDSRGGYTF.